This TCR beta chain was sequenced during a study of a mutant IDH1 vaccine in newly diagnosed glioma. Whole-study findings and limits: 80% to 95% of patients showed vaccine-induced immune responses across multiple MHC alleles.

V lost 0 bases to trimming and J lost 3 bases; unmatched junction nucleotides: 9. The CDR3 has 18 residues. Germline V gene data show CDR1 as MGHRA and CDR2 as YSYEKL. A word on this clone: Its cognate antigen is unknown.

Indicated time point: baseline, week 1 (first vaccination visit). The treatment was: pre-vaccination baseline after standard-of-care therapy. Clones were sequenced by immunoSEQ multiplex PCR, and TCRdb holds only the in-frame ones, with some missing. This sample has about 30,000 clones; around 80% occur once, and the top ten carry approximately 20%. The rearrangement joins TRBV4-1 to TRBJ2-3; TRBD2 matches 10 bases. The TCR originated in a man younger than 40 with glioma. The sequencing used PBMCs, collected from a glioma patient treated with radiotherapy, temozolomide or both. The DNA of the CDR3 is TGCGCCAGCAGCCAAGAACCACCAGAGCGGGAGGGGACAGATACGCAGTATTTT. Amino acids: CASSQEPPEREGTDTQYF.